These 19 T cell receptor beta chains were all obtained from the same sample, sequenced in a study of control samples from healthy donors and cancer patients. Clones were sequenced by immunoSEQ multiplex PCR, and TCRdb holds only the in-frame ones, with some missing. The table shows some 64,000 clones, with 90% occurring only once. The sample consisted of PBMCs. The receptors come from a woman aged 45-65 years with colorectal cancer.

The chain uses TRBV10-3 and TRBJ2-1; 9 bases align to TRBD2. After removal of 2 bases from V and 1 base from J, the junction contained 3 bases not matched to a gene. The CDR3 length is 16 residues. From germline, CDR1 is ENHRY and CDR2 SYGVKD. This CDR3 reads CAISEGTSGSYNEQFF. CDR3 nucleotide sequence: TGTGCCATCAGTGAGGGTACTAGCGGGTCCTACAATGAGCAGTTCTTC.

The chain couples TRBV2 to TRBJ1-1; 9 bases align to TRBD1. This CDR3 comprises 13 residues. V gave up 6 bases and J gave up 4 bases; unmatched junction bases: 3. Germline lookup yields CDR1 SNHLY and CDR2 FYNNEI. CDR3 sequence (DNA): TGTGCCAGCAGACCGACAGGGGGCACTGAAGCTTTCTTT. As protein: CASRPTGGTEAFF. Filled out from reference TRBV2 and TRBJ1-1, the complete variable domain reads EPEVTQTPSHQVTQMGQEVILRCVPISNHLYFYWYRQILGQKVEFLVSFYNNEISEKSEIFDDQFSVERPDGSNFTLKIRSTKLEDSAMYFCASRPTGGTEAFFGQGTRLTVV.

The rearrangement joins TRBV3-1 (or the pseudogene TRBV3-2) to TRBJ1-1; possibly TRBD1 for D (5 bases). Germline CDR1 is LGHDT and CDR2 is YNNKEL (reference sequence). The CDR3 runs 15 residues. Trimming removed 4 bases at V and 1 base at J, with 13 bases between. DNA of the CDR3: TGTGCCAGCAGCCCCAATGGGAGGGGGAACACTGAAGCTTTCTTT. This encodes CASSPNGRGNTEAFF.

As regards this clone: The junction shows a germline mismatch at one end, possibly a read error. The chain couples TRBV6-5 to TRBJ1-1; D uncertain. Germline CDR1 reads MNHEY; CDR2 reads SVGAGI. The CDR3 length is 10 residues. The CDR3 protein is CASANIGVLF. The CDR3 coding sequence is TGTGCCAGCGCAAATATAGGCGTACTCTTT.

The genes are TRBV5-8 and TRBJ2-3; 8 bases agree with TRBD1. CDR3 size: 14 residues. The V gene end was trimmed by 4 bases and the J gene end by 3 bases; junction bases not matched to a gene: 4. Germline V lookup: CDR1 SGHTS, CDR2 YDEGEE. In DNA form, the CDR3 reads TGTGCCAGCAGCACCCACAGGGGGACAGATACGCAGTATTTT. Translating gives CASSTHRGTDTQYF.

The chain carries TRBV19 and TRBJ1-3; possibly TRBD1 for D (6 bases). CDR3 length: 15 amino acids. CDR1 LNHDA and CDR2 SQIVND come from the germline V gene (reference sequence). Trimming stripped 2 bases from V and 4 bases from J, with 12 bases between. This CDR3 is CASSISAGDGNTIYF. Written as DNA, the CDR3 is TGTGCCAGTAGTATATCAGCAGGGGACGGAAACACCATATATTTT.

The chain recombines TRBV5-8 with TRBJ1-2; D possibly corresponds to TRBD1 (5 bases). The germline V gene has CDR1 SGHTS and CDR2 YDEGEE. The CDR3 length is 13 residues. V was cut by 3 bases and J by 7 bases, with 13 bases left in between. The chain's CDR3 is CASSYQQVAGYTF. The DNA for the CDR3 is TGTGCCAGCAGCTATCAACAGGTTGCTGGCTACACCTTC. The entire variable domain, with the rest obtained from reference TRBV5-8 and TRBJ1-2, is as follows: EAGVTQSPTHLIKTRGQQATLRCSPISGHTSVYWYQQALGLGLQFLLWYDEGEERNRGNFPPRFSGRQFPNYSSELNVNALELEDSALYLCASSYQQVAGYTFGSGTRLTVV.

The rearrangement uses TRBV29-1 and TRBJ2-1; 15 bases line up with TRBD2. Germline V gives CDR1 SQVTM, CDR2 ANQGSEA. This CDR3 comprises 14 residues. The V segment lost 8 bases and the J segment 8 bases; nucleotides outside the gene matches: 7. CDR3 nucleotides: TGCAGCACTCCGGGACTAGCGGGGGGCGATGAGCAGTTCTTC. Protein product: CSTPGLAGGDEQFF.

The chain employs TRBV12-3 or TRBV12-4 and TRBJ1-1; D remains ambiguous. V lost 5 bases and J 3 bases, leaving 10 bases between the germline ends. This CDR3 has 13 residues. The CDR3 region is CASSPTLDTEAFF. In nucleotides, the CDR3 is TGTGCCAGCAGTCCTACCCTTGACACTGAAGCTTTCTTT.

In this sample, this clone turned up once. The V and J genes are TRBV7-9 and TRBJ1-4; 9 bases are a match to TRBD1. Germline CDR1 SEHNR, CDR2 FQNEAQ (reference sequence). Trimming cost V 5 bases and J 0 bases; bases outside gene matches: 13. CDR3 length: 19 amino acids. The CDR3 DNA follows: TGTGCCAGCAGCAAAAGAACAGGGGGCCAGGGGGCAACTAATGAAAAACTGTTTTTT. As protein: CASSKRTGGQGATNEKLFF.

The chain recombines TRBV28 with TRBJ2-3; a possible D gene is TRBD2 (7 bases). This CDR3 spans 15 amino acids. Germline V gives CDR1 MDHEN, CDR2 SYDVKM. V lost 5 bases, J lost 4 bases, and 16 bases lay in between. CDR3: CASSRGGVGADTQYF. The DNA of the CDR3 is TGTGCCAGCAGTCGAGGGGGGGTTGGTGCAGATACGCAGTATTTT.

V and J are TRBV6-5 and TRBJ1-2, with no clear D. Germline CDR1 MNHEY, CDR2 SVGAGI. Trimming removed 4 bases from V and 3 bases from J, with 9 bases in between. The CDR3 loop spans 13 amino acids. CDR3 protein: CASSFTGDYGYTF. DNA of the CDR3: TGTGCCAGCAGTTTTACCGGGGACTATGGCTACACCTTC.

V usage is TRBV29-1 and J usage is TRBJ2-7, with a weak D call TRBD1 (7 bases). Germline-derived CDR1 and CDR2 are SQVTM and ANQGSEA. V lost 5 bases and J 5 bases, leaving 10 bases between the germline ends. This CDR3 is built from 11 residues. The CDR3 here is CSVTRGDEQYF. As DNA, the CDR3 is TGCAGCGTTACCAGGGGGGACGAGCAGTACTTC.

The chain has TRBV6-5 and TRBJ2-5; 9 positions agree with TRBD2. This CDR3 spans 16 amino acids. CDR1 MNHEY and CDR2 SVGAGI come from the germline V gene. The V gene end was trimmed by 8 bases and the J gene end by 2 bases; junction bases not matched to a gene: 12. In nucleotides, the CDR3 is TGTGCCAGCGGTTCGCCGACTAGCGGTACGCAAGAGACCCAGTACTTC. It codes for CASGSPTSGTQETQYF.

The chain uses TRBV10-3 and TRBJ1-2; TRBD1 might be the D (5 bases). Germline CDR1 is ENHRY and CDR2 is SYGVKD. This CDR3 spans 16 amino acids. V was clipped by 2 bases and J by 4 bases, with 17 bases between them. For the CDR3, the DNA is TGTGCCATCAGTGAGGCTTCGGGGGTAGGGGTCTATGGCTACACCTTC. It yields the protein CAISEASGVGVYGYTF.

The rearrangement links TRBV20-1 to TRBJ1-2; 7 bases are a match to TRBD1. The CDR3 has 13 amino acids. Unmatched junction bases numbered 3, after V lost 5 bases and J lost 0 bases. CDR1 and CDR2 (germline): DFQATT, SNEGSKA (reference sequence). The chain's CDR3 is CSAGGTANYGYTF. The CDR3 DNA sequence: TGCAGTGCTGGTGGGACAGCTAACTATGGCTACACCTTC.

The chain links TRBV9 to TRBJ1-1, with D possibly being TRBD1 (5 bases). V was trimmed by 0 bases and J by 1 base, leaving 10 bases between them. The CDR3 contains 15 residues. CDR1 SGDLS and CDR2 YYNGEE come from the germline V gene. The CDR3, as DNA: TGTGCCAGCAGCGTAGTGGGGGAGGGGAACACTGAAGCTTTCTTT. Translation gives CASSVVGEGNTEAFF.

This chain connects TRBV6-5 to TRBJ2-3, with TRBD1 matching over 8 bases. The CDR3 is 15 amino acids. V was clipped by 6 bases and J by 2 bases; unmatched bases: 7. Germline CDR1 is MNHEY and CDR2 is SVGAGI. CDR3 sequence (DNA): TGTGCCAGCAGCGGACAGGGATTAGTCACAGATACGCAGTATTTT. Protein sequence: CASSGQGLVTDTQYF.

The count of this clone is one. The chain joins TRBV2 to TRBJ2-7, with unresolved D. The V end lost 6 bases, the J end lost 0 bases, and 12 bases lay between the germline ends. In germline, CDR1 is SNHLY, CDR2 FYNNEI. This CDR3 region has 14 residues. The CDR3 loop reads CASRARIVSYEQYF. Here the CDR3 DNA reads TGTGCCAGCAGGGCCAGGATAGTCTCCTACGAGCAGTACTTC.